The text below deals with one TCR beta chain. The sample comes from a study of T-cell memory formation after mild COVID-19. TCRdb ran MiXCR on the 5' RACE reads and lists one entry per CDR3 protein. Of under 350,000 distinct CDR3 sequences listed, 15% to 20% are singletons. The CDR3 runs to 14 residues. Germline-derived CDR1 and CDR2 are LGHDT and YNNKEL (reference sequence). Trimming took 4 bases from V and 5 from J, leaving 14 bases between them. This sequence joins TRBV3-1 and TRBJ2-5; possible D gene TRBD1, 5 bases. This TCR came from a man in his late teens or twenties who had mild COVID-19 (a few samples of this study predate the infection). Cell type and time point are not known. Input material: PBMCs or a T cell subset sorted from them (not recorded which). This CDR3 reads CASSPGWGGETQYF. In nucleotides, the CDR3 is TGTGCCAGCAGCCCCGGGTGGGGCGGTGAGACCCAGTACTTC.